One T cell receptor beta chain is described in this entry. What antigen it recognizes has not been identified. It has no much larger one-base neighbor in the sample; base qualities were not kept. At the junction V is shortened by 4 bases and J by 4 bases, with 6 bases in between. The germline V gene yields SGHRS for CDR1 and YFSETQ for CDR2. The CDR3 holds 12 amino acids from the cysteine to the phenylalanine. The retained sequence is limited to the CDR3, 36 bases, with the frame set at the first base. These data originate in a study of blood T cell repertoires in COVID-19 (TCRdb year 2020). About the investigation overall: Samples covering the acute and convalescent phases of COVID-19 were provided by collaborators in the United States, Italy and Spain. The material from the prospective study consisted of cDNA or gDNA derived from T cells, B-cell-depleted T cells, or PBMCs. Deeply sampled blood TCRbeta repertoires from subjects exposed to, actively infected with, or recovered from COVID-19 were included in the dataset. A freely available public database, intended as a resource for researchers studying the immune response to SARS-CoV-2, is where the repertoires were released. Samples were obtained from the ongoing ImmuneRACE study (first 160 participants) and from about 1,300 subjects provided by 6 global collaborators. Sample metadata almost always included a de-identified subject ID, COVID-19 status, age in years and sex. Where available, HLA class I and class II types were taken from metadata supplied by the sample provider and were not determined by assay-based typing.

General findings and caveats noted by the study authors: How much clinical and demographic metadata was included differed by source and by participant, and the metadata was provided uncurated.

The immunoSEQ Assay, a bias-controlled multiplex PCR, was used to amplify TCRbeta CDR3 regions from genomic DNA. The original methods were these. The number of nucleated cells in each sample was estimated from the amplification of reference gene primers within the assay. To quantify the absolute abundance of each unique TCRbeta CDR3 rearrangement, sequence reads were collapsed and filtered. For each sample, productive Simpson clonality was calculated as the square root of Simpson's diversity index across productive rearrangements. TCRdb provides this immuneACCESS table in a form limited to in-frame rearrangements. Some clones are lacking; in checked studies, under half of them reflect an unresolved V gene, and why the rest are absent is not known. The V and J calls and the clone size are those of that table, but D and trimming were determined from the DNA. The sample table records 250,000 or so clones; around 80% of these occur just once. The ten most abundant clones make up around 2% of the sample.

Samples from volunteer blood donors who had recovered from COVID-19 were contributed by a second Seattle source. The collaborating institutions used their own protocols to collect whole blood in K2EDTA tubes. Collaborator samples were shipped for TCRbeta analysis as frozen whole blood, isolated PBMCs, or DNA extracted from either sample type. The TCR sequence derives from a man aged 40-49 years who had recovered from COVID-19. The V and J genes are TRBV5-1 and TRBJ1-5, with the D gene not clear enough to name. Material for sequencing was peripheral blood. The DNA sequence follows: TGCGCCAGCAGCCAGAAAAATCAGCCCCAGCATTTT. Its protein is CASSQKNQPQHF.